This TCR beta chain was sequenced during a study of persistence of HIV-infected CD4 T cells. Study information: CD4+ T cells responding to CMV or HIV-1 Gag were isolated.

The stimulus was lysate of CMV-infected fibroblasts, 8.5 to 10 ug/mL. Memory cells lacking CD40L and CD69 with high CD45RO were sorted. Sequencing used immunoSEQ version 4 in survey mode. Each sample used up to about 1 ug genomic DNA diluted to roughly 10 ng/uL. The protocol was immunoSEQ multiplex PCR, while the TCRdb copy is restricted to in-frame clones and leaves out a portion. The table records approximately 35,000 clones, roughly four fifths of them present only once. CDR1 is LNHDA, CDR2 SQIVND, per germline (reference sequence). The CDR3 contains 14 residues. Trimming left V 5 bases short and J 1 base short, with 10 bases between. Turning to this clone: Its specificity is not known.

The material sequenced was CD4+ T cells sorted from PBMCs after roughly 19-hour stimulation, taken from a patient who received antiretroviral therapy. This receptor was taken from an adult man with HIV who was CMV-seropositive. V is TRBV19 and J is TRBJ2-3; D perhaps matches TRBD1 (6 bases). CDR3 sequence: CASSLRQGTDTQYF. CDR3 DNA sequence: TGTGCCAGTAGTCTAAGACAGGGCACAGATACGCAGTATTTT.